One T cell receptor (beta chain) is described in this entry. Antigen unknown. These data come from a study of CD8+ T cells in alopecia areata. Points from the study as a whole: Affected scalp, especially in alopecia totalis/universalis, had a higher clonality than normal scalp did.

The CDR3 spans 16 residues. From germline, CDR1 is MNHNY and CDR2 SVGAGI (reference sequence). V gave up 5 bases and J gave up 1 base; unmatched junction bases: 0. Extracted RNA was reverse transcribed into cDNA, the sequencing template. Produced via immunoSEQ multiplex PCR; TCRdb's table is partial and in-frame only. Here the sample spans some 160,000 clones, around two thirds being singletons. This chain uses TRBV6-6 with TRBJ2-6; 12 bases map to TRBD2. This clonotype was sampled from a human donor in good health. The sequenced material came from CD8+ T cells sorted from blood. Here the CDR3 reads CASSGTSGSGANVLTF. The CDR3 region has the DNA TGTGCCAGCAGTGGGACTAGCGGGTCTGGGGCCAACGTCCTGACTTTC.